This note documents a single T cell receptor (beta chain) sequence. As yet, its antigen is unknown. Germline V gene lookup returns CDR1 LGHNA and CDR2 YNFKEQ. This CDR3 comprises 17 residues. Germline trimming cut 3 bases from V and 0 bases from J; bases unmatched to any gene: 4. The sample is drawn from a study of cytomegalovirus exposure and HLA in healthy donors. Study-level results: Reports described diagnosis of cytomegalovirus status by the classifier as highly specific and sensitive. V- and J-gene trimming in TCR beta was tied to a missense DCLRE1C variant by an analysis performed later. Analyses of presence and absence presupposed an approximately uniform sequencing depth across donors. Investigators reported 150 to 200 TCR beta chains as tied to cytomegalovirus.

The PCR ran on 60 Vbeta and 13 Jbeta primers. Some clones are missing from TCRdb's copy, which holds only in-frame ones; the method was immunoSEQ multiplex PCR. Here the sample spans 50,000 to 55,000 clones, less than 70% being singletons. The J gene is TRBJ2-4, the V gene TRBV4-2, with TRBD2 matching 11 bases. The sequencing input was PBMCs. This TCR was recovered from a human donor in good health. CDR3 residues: CASSQDGTSGAKNIQYF. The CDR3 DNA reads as TGTGCCAGCAGCCAGGATGGGACTAGCGGAGCCAAAAACATTCAGTACTTC.